Listed here are 19 T cell receptor beta chains from one sample, sequenced in a study of T cells in Graves' hyperthyroidism and ophthalmopathy. Using RNA transcripts as the source, TCR beta CDR3 regions were amplified. With the HTBI primer set, the TCR CDR3 went through a first round of RT-PCR. Via MiXCR, TCRdb re-called the multiplex PCR reads, giving one row per CDR3 protein. Of fewer than 450,000 distinct CDR3 sequences detected, roughly an eighth appear once; the ten largest clones hold approximately 27%. The specimen sequenced was blood. These receptors were collected from a man aged 50 to 60 with Graves' ophthalmopathy.

The genes are TRBV14 and TRBJ2-1; no reliable D call. V shed 7 bases and J shed 3 bases, with 10 bases lying between them. Germline loops: CDR1 SGHDN, CDR2 FVKESK. There are 13 residues in the CDR3. CDR3 region: CASKRYGYNEQFF. In nucleotides, the CDR3 is TGTGCCAGCAAGAGGTACGGCTACAATGAGCAGTTCTTC.

This clonotype was seen a few times. V is TRBV25-1 and J is TRBJ1-1; 7 positions match TRBD1. The CDR3 consists of 17 residues. Trimming took 4 bases from V and 1 from J; bases not matched to a gene: 12. CDR1 and CDR2 from the germline V gene are MGHDK and SYGVNS. The DNA for the CDR3 is TGTGCCAGCAGTGGGGCGAGAGGGACAGCAGCGAACACTGAAGCTTTCTTT. Translated, it gives CASSGARGTAANTEAFF.

This clonotype was picked up many times. This chain connects TRBV5-6 to TRBJ2-3; perhaps TRBD2 as D (5 bases). The germline CDR1 and CDR2 sequences are SGHDT and YYEEEE. CDR3 length: 13 amino acids. Trimming took off 6 bases at V and 6 bases at J, with 14 bases between the two ends. Here the CDR3 DNA reads TGTGCCAGCACTTTCGGGCGGGCCGATACGCAGTATTTT. Encoded protein: CASTFGRADTQYF.

This chain links TRBV29-1 with TRBJ2-7; D perhaps matches TRBD2 (5 bases). CDR3 length: 15 residues. CDR1 SQVTM and CDR2 ANQGSEA come from the germline V gene. V dropped 7 bases and J dropped 5 bases, with 24 bases sitting between them. CDR3 sequence (DNA): TGCAGCGCCTCAGCATCAAGAGGGCCCGTCCACGAGCAGTACTTC. Its translation is CSASASRGPVHEQYF.

At least ten counts were recorded for this clonotype. J is TRBJ1-1 and V is TRBV5-1; TRBD1 is a possible D gene (6 bases). Germline V CDR1 and CDR2: SGHRS, YFSETQ. The CDR3 totals 14 residues. V gave up 4 bases and J gave up 1 base, with 11 bases separating them. CDR3 sequence: CASSPGHQNTEAFF. The CDR3 DNA sequence: TGCGCCAGCAGCCCGGGACACCAGAACACTGAAGCTTTCTTT.

The chain is built from TRBV5-1 and TRBJ2-7, with a weak D call TRBD1 (5 bases). Germline V gene lookup returns CDR1 SGHRS and CDR2 YFSETQ. The CDR3 sequence is 14 residues long. V gave up 7 bases and J gave up 7 bases, with 21 bases separating them. The CDR3 nucleotides are TGCGCCAGCCATAAGGACACACCGAAGGGGGAGCAGTACTTC. Translation: CASHKDTPKGEQYF.

This chain connects TRBV9 to TRBJ2-1, with D tentatively TRBD2 (6 bases). Germline-derived CDR1 and CDR2 are SGDLS and YYNGEE. Trimming shortened V by 0 bases and J by 1 base, and 8 bases separated the two germline ends. The CDR3 runs 15 residues. Here the CDR3 reads CASSVEEGSYNEQFF. CDR3 coding DNA: TGTGCCAGCAGCGTAGAGGAGGGGTCCTACAATGAGCAGTTCTTC.

The V and J genes are TRBV3-1 and TRBJ2-1; D tentatively reads TRBD1 or TRBD2 (7 bases each). This CDR3 has 15 residues. Trimming removed 7 bases from V and 2 bases from J, with 15 bases in between. Germline V gene sequence: CDR1 LGHDT, CDR2 YNNKEL (reference sequence). The DNA for the CDR3 is TGTGCCAGCACCGCAGGGGGGGGAACCTACAATGAGCAGTTCTTC. It specifies CASTAGGGTYNEQFF.

This clonotype appeared a few times. The chain combines TRBV2 with TRBJ2-1, with D uncertain. V lost 8 bases, J lost 4 bases, and 15 bases lay in between. CDR1 SNHLY and CDR2 FYNNEI come from the germline V gene. The CDR3 totals 14 residues. The DNA for the CDR3 is TGTGCCAGCCGGAGTAGCTGGGTATACAATGAGCAGTTCTTC. Translated: CASRSSWVYNEQFF.

The J gene is TRBJ1-4, the V gene TRBV19; weak D call: TRBD1 (5 bases). The CDR3 has 15 residues. V was pared by 8 bases and J by 7 bases, with 20 bases between. Germline V gives CDR1 LNHDA, CDR2 SQIVND (reference sequence). The CDR3 spells CASSKEGLGGEKLFF. The DNA of the CDR3 is TGTGCCAGTTCAAAGGAGGGGTTAGGTGGTGAAAAACTGTTTTTT.

This clonotype occurred many times. This rearrangement joins TRBV24-1 to TRBJ1-5; 7 bases fit TRBD1. Germline CDR1 is KGHDR and CDR2 is SFDVKD. The J segment lost 1 base and the V segment lost 4 bases, leaving 6 bases of the junction unmatched. The CDR3 is 16 amino acids. The chain's CDR3 is CATSETGTVSNQPQHF. CDR3 nucleotide sequence: TGTGCCACCAGTGAAACCGGGACAGTGAGCAATCAGCCCCAGCATTTT.

The J gene is TRBJ2-7, the V gene TRBV19, with 7 bases that match TRBD1. The CDR3 is 13 residues long. Germline V lookup: CDR1 LNHDA, CDR2 SQIVND (reference sequence). The V and J ends lost 6 bases and 5 bases, in that order; junction bases with no gene match: 7. The CDR3 DNA reads as TGTGCCAGTAGCCCGCAGACAGGGAACGAGCAGTACTTC. Its protein is CASSPQTGNEQYF.

This clonotype appeared a few times. The chain recombines TRBV3-1 with TRBJ2-5; D not resolved. The CDR3 sequence is 15 residues long. Germline CDR1 and CDR2: LGHDT and YNNKEL (reference sequence). The V and J ends lost 4 bases and 0 bases respectively, with 12 bases between them. This chain's CDR3 is CASSPESSYQETQYF. The CDR3 nucleotides are TGTGCCAGCAGCCCCGAATCTAGTTACCAAGAGACCCAGTACTTC.

The table lists this clonotype with many counts. The gene calls are TRBV27 and TRBJ2-1; TRBD2 matches 9 bases. V shed 2 bases, J shed 7 bases, and the junction held 6 bases outside the gene matches. CDR1 and CDR2 from the germline V gene are MNHEY and SMNVEV (reference sequence). The CDR3 length is 15 residues. CDR3 amino acids: CASSLVAGVKNEQFF. CDR3 nucleotide sequence: TGTGCCAGCAGTTTAGTAGCGGGAGTTAAGAATGAGCAGTTCTTC.

This clonotype was seen at least ten times. The rearrangement joins TRBV7-9 to TRBJ2-7; no clear D. V was shortened by 5 bases and J by 5 bases, with 10 bases between the two germline ends. The V gene's germline CDR1 is SEHNR and CDR2 FQNEAQ (reference sequence). The CDR3 runs 12 residues. DNA for the CDR3: TGTGCCAGCAGCCAAAGGGCCCACGAGCAGTACTTC. Encoded protein: CASSQRAHEQYF.

The V and J genes are TRBV5-1 and TRBJ2-7, with D perhaps TRBD1 or TRBD2 (6 bases each). Trimming shortened V by 0 bases and J by 5 bases, and 15 bases separated the two germline ends. Germline values: CDR1 SGHRS, CDR2 YFSETQ. The CDR3 sequence is 15 residues long. The CDR3 loop is CASSLDFTGADEQYF. The CDR3 region has the DNA TGCGCCAGCAGCTTGGATTTCACGGGGGCAGACGAGCAGTACTTC.

The chain is built from TRBV6-2 or TRBV6-3 and TRBJ1-5; D is possibly TRBD1 (5 bases). The CDR3 length is 13 residues. Trimming removed 2 bases at V and 5 bases at J, with 7 bases between. Germline V gives CDR1 MNHEY, CDR2 SVGEGT. CDR3 bases: TGTGCCAGCAGTTACCAGGGCCATCAGCCCCAGCATTTT. As protein: CASSYQGHQPQHF.

This clonotype appeared many times. J is TRBJ2-1 and V is TRBV20-1, with a possible D match to TRBD2 (6 bases). Per the germline V gene, CDR1 is DFQATT and CDR2 is SNEGSKA (reference sequence). V gave up 1 base and J gave up 5 bases, with 12 bases separating them. This CDR3 has 14 amino acids. The CDR3 is CSARASEKNNEQFF. CDR3 bases: TGCAGTGCTAGAGCTAGCGAAAAAAACAATGAGCAGTTCTTC.

V and J are TRBV2 and TRBJ2-7, with 7 bases identical to TRBD1. Looked up from germline, CDR1 is SNHLY and CDR2 is FYNNEI. This CDR3 is built from 15 residues. Unmatched junction bases numbered 9, after V lost 5 bases and J lost 2 bases. This chain's CDR3 is CASSHTRTGTYEQYF. The CDR3, as DNA: TGTGCCAGCAGTCATACCAGGACAGGAACCTACGAGCAGTACTTC.